Below, 5 T cell receptor beta chains from the same sample are listed, as sequenced in a study of regulatory T cells in long-lasting Graves disease. Time point: persistent/refractory GD, antithyroid drugs over 5 years with positive TRAb. From PBMCs, RNA was extracted and then used to make the TCR library. With iRepertoire HTBI primers and Arm-PCR of CDR3 regions, TCR beta libraries were built. TCRdb fed the multiplex PCR reads into MiXCR, producing one record per CDR3 protein. This table holds about 420,000 distinct CDR3 sequences, 23% found once. Specimen: peripheral blood mononuclear cells (PBMCs), collected when the disease was refractory, from a patient treated with antithyroid drugs. The receptors shown here come from a female donor with Graves disease.

In this sample, this clonotype turned up a few times. The chain uses TRBV27 and TRBJ1-5; 9 nucleotides line up with TRBD1. Germline V gene lookup returns CDR1 MNHEY and CDR2 SMNVEV (reference sequence). J gave up 1 base and V 3 bases, and 1 base lay outside the gene matches. The CDR3 is made up of 15 amino acids. CDR3 in amino acids: CASSFGQGSNQPQHF. The CDR3 region has the DNA TGTGCCAGCAGTTTTGGACAGGGGAGCAATCAGCCCCAGCATTTT.

This chain uses TRBV11-2 with TRBJ2-3, with D tentatively TRBD2 (6 bases). Trimming shortened V by 0 bases and J by 0 bases, and 10 bases separated the two germline ends. CDR3 length equals 16 residues. The germline CDR1 and CDR2 sequences are SGHAT and FQNNGV. The CDR3 loop reads CASSLEKGTSTDTQYF. The DNA of the CDR3 is TGTGCCAGCAGCTTAGAAAAGGGGACTAGCACAGATACGCAGTATTTT.

The rearrangement joins TRBV7-3 to TRBJ2-7, with 9 nucleotides matching TRBD2. From germline, CDR1 is SGHTA and CDR2 FQGTGA. V lost 6 bases and J lost 2; bases outside the gene matches: 8. CDR3 size: 15 residues. CDR3: CASSLAGALTYEQYF. CDR3 nucleotides: TGTGCCAGCAGTTTAGCGGGAGCCCTTACCTACGAGCAGTACTTC.

This clonotype has only a few counts. The chain is built from TRBV7-9 and TRBJ2-5; tentative D call: TRBD1 (6 bases). The V gene's germline CDR1 is SEHNR and CDR2 FQNEAQ (reference sequence). The CDR3 contains 16 residues. V shed 1 base and J shed 1 base, with 13 bases lying between them. CDR3 region: CASSLGVGQSQETQYF. CDR3 nucleotide sequence: TGTGCCAGCAGCTTAGGGGTAGGACAGTCCCAAGAGACCCAGTACTTC.

This clonotype turned up a few times. The rearrangement uses TRBV10-3 and TRBJ1-6, with a tentative D call TRBD1 (5 bases). There are 12 residues in the CDR3. Germline-derived CDR1 and CDR2 are ENHRY and SYGVKD. Trimming removed 7 bases from V and 10 bases from J, with 11 bases in between. The CDR3 here is CAITTRASPLHF. CDR3 DNA sequence: TGTGCCATCACCACCAGGGCCTCACCCCTCCACTTT.